In this sample, the clone carrying this TCR beta chain turned up many times. Its antigen is as yet unknown. This sample is drawn from a study of CD8 T cells in ankylosing spondylitis. Per germline, CDR1 SGHRS and CDR2 YFSETQ. The length of the CDR3 is 15 residues. Trimming removed 0 bases from V and 4 bases from J, with 12 bases in between. TCRdb used MiXCR to reprocess the 5' RACE reads, holding one entry per CDR3 protein. Here the sample spans 500,000 or so distinct CDR3 sequences, less than 6% being singletons. Study conclusions and caveats: For ankylosing spondylitis blood, a TCR beta motif of several highly homologous variants appeared characteristic. Several of the motif variants were reported before in synovial fluid and blood from reactive arthritis.

This chain joins TRBV5-1 and TRBJ2-3; perhaps TRBD2 as D (6 bases). The source of this sequence is a male donor with ankylosing spondylitis. The sample was blood, either unsorted or a sorted T cell fraction (not recorded which). In nucleotides, the CDR3 is TGCGCCAGCAGCTTGGTTCCGGGGGACGCAGATACGCAGTATTTT. Its protein is CASSLVPGDADTQYF.